The source of this T cell receptor beta chain is a study of breast tumors, draining lymph nodes, adjacent tissues. Whole-study findings and limits: Luminal-like breast cancer showed significantly greater tumor-nontumor repertoire similarity than basal-like breast cancer did. Tumors had less TCR diversity than lymph nodes, more than nontumor tissue. That most tumor T cells come from lymph nodes remained unproven. Data fit most tumor T cells coming from lymph node, expanding in tumor.

The lymph nodes were axillary draining lymph nodes from breast cancer patients. As to this clonotype: The target antigen is unknown. A much larger clone differs from this one at a single base, so this may be a read error.

CDR1 is KGHSH and CDR2 is LQKENI in the germline V gene. The CDR3 runs to 14 residues. One entry per CDR3 protein results from TCRdb running MiXCR on the multiplex PCR reads. The repertoire holds 150,000 to 250,000 distinct CDR3 sequences, with roughly 31% as singletons. The sample consisted of axillary lymph node tissue. The TCR originated in a female donor with breast cancer. Some clones in this sample may be carry-over from other donors' samples. This chain links TRBV18 with TRBJ2-2; D is possibly TRBD1 (6 bases). In DNA form, the CDR3 reads TGTGCCAGCTCACCAGCACAGGGAACCGGGGAGCTGGTTTTT. Its translation is CASSPAQGTGELVF.